This is a list of T cell receptor beta chains from one sample in a study of T cell repertoires in aging, cancer and after chemotherapy. TCRdb passed the multiplex PCR reads through MiXCR, listing each CDR3 protein once. The sample yields a few thousand distinct CDR3 sequences, around a quarter seen once. Sample: blood. Every receptor here comes from a human donor with a solid tumor. CDR3s include the opening cysteine and the closing phenylalanine or tryptophan.

TRBV4-3,CASSQDRPGEQYF
TRBV28,CASSRGGLSSYEQYF
TRBV29-1,CSVGDGTSGISTDTQYF
TRBV18,CASFQGANTEAFF
TRBV5-5,CASSLQETQYF
TRBV5-1,CASSATAPPGAQYF
TRBV6-5,CASSYDAGGNTEAFF
TRBV20-1,CSASNPQRNTEAFF
TRBV20-1,CSAKPGTSDIDTQYF
TRBV7-3,CASSLTGNLYEQYF
TRBV6-4,CASSDSPTATDEQFF
TRBV19,CASSINSGASTEAFF
TRBV7-2,CASSSGQGADTQYF
TRBV27,CASSLNRGRGNEQFF
TRBV4-2,CASSPTPNTEAFF
TRBV5-6,CASSLATLAYNEQFF
TRBV6-1,CASSESWGTGAQQYF
TRBV7-3,CASSSTGADTEAFF
TRBV5-4,CASSKSTGQNTEAFF
TRBV7-3,CASSAGKGVGNQPRHF
TRBV5-1,CASSLAGTDISGNTIYF
TRBV19,CASSDLAGGNHEQYF
TRBV28,CASVDRGFRSDYGYTF
TRBV7-9,CANSLPGGKYEQYF
TRBV28,CASSSGLAGGQTETQYF
TRBV19,CASSFTKGTLYEQCF
TRBV5-5,CASSWDRYNQPQHF
TRBV6-2/TRBV6-3,CASRGGRDRYSGNTIYF
TRBV20-1,CSARADGNTIYF
TRBV6-2/TRBV6-3,CASMENGPYNEQFF
TRBV10-3,CAISVRADTQYF
TRBV12-3/TRBV12-4,CASSSRAQFF
TRBV20-1,CSARDVGGAAFYGYTF
TRBV6-2/TRBV6-3,CASQLGTAPYEQYF
TRBV20-1,CSARRVPRNTIYF
TRBV7-3,CASSTRGGRETQYF
TRBV13,CASNGEGDTGELFF
TRBV6-6,CASAQAGENEKLFF
TRBV27,CASRPGQAAYEQYF
TRBV19,CASSILTGSGPDTQYF
TRBV14,CASSHQSSYNSPLHF
TRBV20-1,CSARASGLETQYF
TRBV14,CASSQEFKVTAGELFF